The TCR beta chain described here comes from a study of cytomegalovirus exposure and HLA in healthy donors. Repertoires were generated with immunoSEQ multiplex PCR, while TCRdb's copy carries only in-frame clones and drops some. The table records 300,000 to 400,000 clones, roughly 89% of them present only once. The CDR3 loop spans 18 amino acids. Germline V gene lookup returns CDR1 MNHNS and CDR2 SASEGT. J was trimmed by 1 base and V by 2 bases; bases with no gene match: 9. Study-wide results and limits: Associated with cytomegalovirus, according to the listing, were 150 to 200 TCR beta chains.

Notes on this clone: Its antigen is currently unknown.

The receptor was isolated from a woman aged 18-29 years in good health and CMV-seronegative. The chain combines TRBV6-1 with TRBJ2-3, with 10 bases lining up with TRBD2. Material for sequencing was PBMCs. The CDR3 protein is CASSEQFFGTSGTDTQYF. DNA of the CDR3: TGTGCCAGCAGTGAACAATTTTTTGGGACTAGCGGCACAGATACGCAGTATTTT.